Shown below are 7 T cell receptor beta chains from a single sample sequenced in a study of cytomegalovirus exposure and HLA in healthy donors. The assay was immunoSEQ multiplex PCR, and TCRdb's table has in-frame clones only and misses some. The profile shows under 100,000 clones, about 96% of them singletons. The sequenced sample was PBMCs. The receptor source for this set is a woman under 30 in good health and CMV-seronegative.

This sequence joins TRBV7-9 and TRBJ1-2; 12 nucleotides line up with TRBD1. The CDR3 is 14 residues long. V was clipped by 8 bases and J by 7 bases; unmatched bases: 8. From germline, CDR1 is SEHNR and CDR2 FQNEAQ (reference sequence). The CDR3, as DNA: TGTGCCAGCGGGGACAGGGGGCGCGGGGGTGGCTACACCTTC. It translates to CASGDRGRGGGYTF.

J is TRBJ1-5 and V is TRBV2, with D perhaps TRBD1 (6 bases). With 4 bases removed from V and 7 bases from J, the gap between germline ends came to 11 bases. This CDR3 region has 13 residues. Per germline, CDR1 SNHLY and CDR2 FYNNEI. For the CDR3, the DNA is TGTGCCAGCAGTGGGGGGCAGGGGCAGCCCCAGCATTTT. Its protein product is CASSGGQGQPQHF.

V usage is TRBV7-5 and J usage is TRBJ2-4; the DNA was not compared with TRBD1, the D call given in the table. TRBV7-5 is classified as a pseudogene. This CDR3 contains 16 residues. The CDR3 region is CVRSLEHDTAKNIQYF. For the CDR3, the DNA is TGTGTCAGAAGCTTAGAACACGACACCGCCAAAAACATTCAGTACTTC.

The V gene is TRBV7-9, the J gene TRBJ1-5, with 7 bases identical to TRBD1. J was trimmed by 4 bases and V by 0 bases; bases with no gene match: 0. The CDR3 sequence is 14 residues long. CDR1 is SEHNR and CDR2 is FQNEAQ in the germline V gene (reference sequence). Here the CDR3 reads CASSLADRNQPQHF. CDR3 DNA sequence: TGTGCCAGCAGCTTAGCGGACAGGAATCAGCCCCAGCATTTT.

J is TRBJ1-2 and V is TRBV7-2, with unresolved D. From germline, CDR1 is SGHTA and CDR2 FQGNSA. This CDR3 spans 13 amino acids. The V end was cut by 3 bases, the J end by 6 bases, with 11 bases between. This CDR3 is CASSLGPFDGYTF. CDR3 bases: TGTGCCAGCAGCTTGGGCCCCTTTGATGGCTACACCTTC.

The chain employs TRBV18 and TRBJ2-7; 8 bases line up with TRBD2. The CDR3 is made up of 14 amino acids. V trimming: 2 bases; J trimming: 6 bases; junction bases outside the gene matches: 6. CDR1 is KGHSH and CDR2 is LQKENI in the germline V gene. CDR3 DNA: TGTGCCAGCTCACCAGGGACTAGAATGGGCGAGCAGTACTTC. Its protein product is CASSPGTRMGEQYF.

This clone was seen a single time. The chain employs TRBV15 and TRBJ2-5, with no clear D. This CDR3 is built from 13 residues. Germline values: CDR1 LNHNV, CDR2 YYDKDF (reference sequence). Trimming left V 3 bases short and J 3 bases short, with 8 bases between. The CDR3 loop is CATSRSLEETQYF. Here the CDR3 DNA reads TGTGCCACCAGCAGGTCACTGGAAGAGACCCAGTACTTC.